This T cell receptor (beta chain) came from a study of graft-versus-host responses after intestinal transplantation. Looking at the study overall: Recipients were given multivisceral, liver-intestinal, or isolated intestinal transplants.

About this clone: Its antigen remains unknown.

Trimming left V 7 bases short and J 1 base short, with 19 bases between. Germline V lookup: CDR1 SGHVS, CDR2 FQNEAQ. The CDR3 covers 16 residues. Assay: immunoSEQ multiplex PCR; the TCRdb copy retains only in-frame clones and omits some. Here the sample spans more than 95,000 clones, approximately 93% being singletons. The starting material was unstimulated CD8+ T cells sorted from spleen or lymph node cells, obtained before intestinal transplant. The sequence was collected from a human donor who received an intestinal transplant. The V gene is TRBV7-8, the J gene TRBJ2-5; D is possibly TRBD1 or TRBD2 (5 bases each). The CDR3 is CASTIYGGTAQETQYF. The CDR3 DNA reads TGTGCCAGCACCATATATGGTGGGACGGCCCAAGAGACCCAGTACTTC.